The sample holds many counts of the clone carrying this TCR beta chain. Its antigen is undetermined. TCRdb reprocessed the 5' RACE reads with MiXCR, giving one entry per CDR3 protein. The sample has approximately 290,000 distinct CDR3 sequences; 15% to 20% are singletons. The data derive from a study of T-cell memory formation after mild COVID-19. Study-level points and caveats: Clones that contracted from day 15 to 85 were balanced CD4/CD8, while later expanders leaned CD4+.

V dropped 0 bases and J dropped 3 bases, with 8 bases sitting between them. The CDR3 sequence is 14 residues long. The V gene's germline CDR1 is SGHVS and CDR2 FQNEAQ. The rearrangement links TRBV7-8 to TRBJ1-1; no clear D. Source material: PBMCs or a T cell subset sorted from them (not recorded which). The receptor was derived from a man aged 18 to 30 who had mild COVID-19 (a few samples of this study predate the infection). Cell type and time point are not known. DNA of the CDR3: TGTGCCAGCAGCTTAGCAGCAGGATACACTGAAGCTTTCTTT. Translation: CASSLAAGYTEAFF.